This T cell receptor beta chain was profiled in a study of cytomegalovirus exposure and HLA in healthy donors. CDR1 and CDR2 from the germline V gene are SGHRS and YFSETQ. V shed 1 base, J shed 4 bases, and the junction held 9 bases outside the gene matches. The CDR3 extends over 16 amino acids. The PCR used 60 Vbeta and 13 Jbeta primers. This table comes from immunoSEQ multiplex PCR, and its TCRdb copy is limited to in-frame clones, with some not included. The sample has fewer than 100,000 clones, roughly 78% seen once. The specimen was PBMCs. This receptor was obtained from a male donor in good health and CMV-seropositive. V gene TRBV5-1 combines with J gene TRBJ1-1; 8 bases line up with TRBD1. CDR3 loop: CASSLSAGGASTEAFF. In DNA, the CDR3 is TGCGCCAGCAGCTTGTCGGCAGGGGGCGCGAGCACTGAAGCTTTCTTT.